This T cell receptor beta chain was documented in a study of T cells in Graves' hyperthyroidism and ophthalmopathy. The CDR3 is made up of 16 amino acids. Germline CDR1 is MGHRA and CDR2 is YSYEKL. Trimming removed 0 bases from V and 0 bases from J, with 11 bases in between. Amplification of TCR beta CDR3 regions used RNA as the template. HTBI primers drove first-round RT-PCR of the TCR CDR3. In TCRdb, the multiplex PCR reads were re-called with MiXCR into one record per CDR3 protein. The sample has a few hundred thousand distinct CDR3 sequences, 46% seen once. Study results and caveats: Most thyroid clonotypes that were expanded above 0.001 also turned up in blood.

This clonotype was counted many times. Its antigen is unknown. Clinical symptoms, serum thyroxine, TRAb, thyroid ultrasound and orbital computed tomography established diagnosis. The chain uses TRBV4-1 and TRBJ2-5, with D uncertain. The clonotype was recovered from an adult woman with Graves' disease, either hyperthyroidism or ophthalmopathy (not recorded which). Sequenced material: peripheral blood or thyroid tissue (not recorded which). In DNA, the CDR3 is TGCGCCAGCAGCCAAGATTATCGGCAGAACCAAGAGACCCAGTACTTC. Encoded protein: CASSQDYRQNQETQYF.